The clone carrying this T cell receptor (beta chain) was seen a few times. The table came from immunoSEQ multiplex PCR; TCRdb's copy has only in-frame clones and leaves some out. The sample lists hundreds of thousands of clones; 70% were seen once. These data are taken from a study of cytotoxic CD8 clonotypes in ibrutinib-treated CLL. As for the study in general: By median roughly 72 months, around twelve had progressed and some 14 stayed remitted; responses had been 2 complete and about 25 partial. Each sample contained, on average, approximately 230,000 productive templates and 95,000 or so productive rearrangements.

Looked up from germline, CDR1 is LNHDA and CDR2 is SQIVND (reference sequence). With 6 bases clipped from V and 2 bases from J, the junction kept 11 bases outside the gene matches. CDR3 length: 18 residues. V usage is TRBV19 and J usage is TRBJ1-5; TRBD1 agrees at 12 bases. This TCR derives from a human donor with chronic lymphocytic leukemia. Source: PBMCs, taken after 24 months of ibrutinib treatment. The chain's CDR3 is CASSQGTGGVKGNQPQHF. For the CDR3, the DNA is TGTGCCAGTAGCCAAGGGACAGGGGGCGTAAAGGGCAATCAGCCCCAGCATTTT.